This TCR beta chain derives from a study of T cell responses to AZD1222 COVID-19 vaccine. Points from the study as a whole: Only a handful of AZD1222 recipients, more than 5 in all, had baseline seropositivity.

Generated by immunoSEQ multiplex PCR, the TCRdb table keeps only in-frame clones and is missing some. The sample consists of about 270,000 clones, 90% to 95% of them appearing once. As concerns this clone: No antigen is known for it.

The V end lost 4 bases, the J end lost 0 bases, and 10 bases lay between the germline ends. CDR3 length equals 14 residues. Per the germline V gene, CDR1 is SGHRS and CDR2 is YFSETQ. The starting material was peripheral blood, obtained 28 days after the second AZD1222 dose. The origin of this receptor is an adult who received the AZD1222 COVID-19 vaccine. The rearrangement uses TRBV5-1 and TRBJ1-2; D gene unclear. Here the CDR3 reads CASSPDGTNYGYTF. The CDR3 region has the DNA TGCGCCAGCAGCCCGGACGGCACTAACTATGGCTACACCTTC.